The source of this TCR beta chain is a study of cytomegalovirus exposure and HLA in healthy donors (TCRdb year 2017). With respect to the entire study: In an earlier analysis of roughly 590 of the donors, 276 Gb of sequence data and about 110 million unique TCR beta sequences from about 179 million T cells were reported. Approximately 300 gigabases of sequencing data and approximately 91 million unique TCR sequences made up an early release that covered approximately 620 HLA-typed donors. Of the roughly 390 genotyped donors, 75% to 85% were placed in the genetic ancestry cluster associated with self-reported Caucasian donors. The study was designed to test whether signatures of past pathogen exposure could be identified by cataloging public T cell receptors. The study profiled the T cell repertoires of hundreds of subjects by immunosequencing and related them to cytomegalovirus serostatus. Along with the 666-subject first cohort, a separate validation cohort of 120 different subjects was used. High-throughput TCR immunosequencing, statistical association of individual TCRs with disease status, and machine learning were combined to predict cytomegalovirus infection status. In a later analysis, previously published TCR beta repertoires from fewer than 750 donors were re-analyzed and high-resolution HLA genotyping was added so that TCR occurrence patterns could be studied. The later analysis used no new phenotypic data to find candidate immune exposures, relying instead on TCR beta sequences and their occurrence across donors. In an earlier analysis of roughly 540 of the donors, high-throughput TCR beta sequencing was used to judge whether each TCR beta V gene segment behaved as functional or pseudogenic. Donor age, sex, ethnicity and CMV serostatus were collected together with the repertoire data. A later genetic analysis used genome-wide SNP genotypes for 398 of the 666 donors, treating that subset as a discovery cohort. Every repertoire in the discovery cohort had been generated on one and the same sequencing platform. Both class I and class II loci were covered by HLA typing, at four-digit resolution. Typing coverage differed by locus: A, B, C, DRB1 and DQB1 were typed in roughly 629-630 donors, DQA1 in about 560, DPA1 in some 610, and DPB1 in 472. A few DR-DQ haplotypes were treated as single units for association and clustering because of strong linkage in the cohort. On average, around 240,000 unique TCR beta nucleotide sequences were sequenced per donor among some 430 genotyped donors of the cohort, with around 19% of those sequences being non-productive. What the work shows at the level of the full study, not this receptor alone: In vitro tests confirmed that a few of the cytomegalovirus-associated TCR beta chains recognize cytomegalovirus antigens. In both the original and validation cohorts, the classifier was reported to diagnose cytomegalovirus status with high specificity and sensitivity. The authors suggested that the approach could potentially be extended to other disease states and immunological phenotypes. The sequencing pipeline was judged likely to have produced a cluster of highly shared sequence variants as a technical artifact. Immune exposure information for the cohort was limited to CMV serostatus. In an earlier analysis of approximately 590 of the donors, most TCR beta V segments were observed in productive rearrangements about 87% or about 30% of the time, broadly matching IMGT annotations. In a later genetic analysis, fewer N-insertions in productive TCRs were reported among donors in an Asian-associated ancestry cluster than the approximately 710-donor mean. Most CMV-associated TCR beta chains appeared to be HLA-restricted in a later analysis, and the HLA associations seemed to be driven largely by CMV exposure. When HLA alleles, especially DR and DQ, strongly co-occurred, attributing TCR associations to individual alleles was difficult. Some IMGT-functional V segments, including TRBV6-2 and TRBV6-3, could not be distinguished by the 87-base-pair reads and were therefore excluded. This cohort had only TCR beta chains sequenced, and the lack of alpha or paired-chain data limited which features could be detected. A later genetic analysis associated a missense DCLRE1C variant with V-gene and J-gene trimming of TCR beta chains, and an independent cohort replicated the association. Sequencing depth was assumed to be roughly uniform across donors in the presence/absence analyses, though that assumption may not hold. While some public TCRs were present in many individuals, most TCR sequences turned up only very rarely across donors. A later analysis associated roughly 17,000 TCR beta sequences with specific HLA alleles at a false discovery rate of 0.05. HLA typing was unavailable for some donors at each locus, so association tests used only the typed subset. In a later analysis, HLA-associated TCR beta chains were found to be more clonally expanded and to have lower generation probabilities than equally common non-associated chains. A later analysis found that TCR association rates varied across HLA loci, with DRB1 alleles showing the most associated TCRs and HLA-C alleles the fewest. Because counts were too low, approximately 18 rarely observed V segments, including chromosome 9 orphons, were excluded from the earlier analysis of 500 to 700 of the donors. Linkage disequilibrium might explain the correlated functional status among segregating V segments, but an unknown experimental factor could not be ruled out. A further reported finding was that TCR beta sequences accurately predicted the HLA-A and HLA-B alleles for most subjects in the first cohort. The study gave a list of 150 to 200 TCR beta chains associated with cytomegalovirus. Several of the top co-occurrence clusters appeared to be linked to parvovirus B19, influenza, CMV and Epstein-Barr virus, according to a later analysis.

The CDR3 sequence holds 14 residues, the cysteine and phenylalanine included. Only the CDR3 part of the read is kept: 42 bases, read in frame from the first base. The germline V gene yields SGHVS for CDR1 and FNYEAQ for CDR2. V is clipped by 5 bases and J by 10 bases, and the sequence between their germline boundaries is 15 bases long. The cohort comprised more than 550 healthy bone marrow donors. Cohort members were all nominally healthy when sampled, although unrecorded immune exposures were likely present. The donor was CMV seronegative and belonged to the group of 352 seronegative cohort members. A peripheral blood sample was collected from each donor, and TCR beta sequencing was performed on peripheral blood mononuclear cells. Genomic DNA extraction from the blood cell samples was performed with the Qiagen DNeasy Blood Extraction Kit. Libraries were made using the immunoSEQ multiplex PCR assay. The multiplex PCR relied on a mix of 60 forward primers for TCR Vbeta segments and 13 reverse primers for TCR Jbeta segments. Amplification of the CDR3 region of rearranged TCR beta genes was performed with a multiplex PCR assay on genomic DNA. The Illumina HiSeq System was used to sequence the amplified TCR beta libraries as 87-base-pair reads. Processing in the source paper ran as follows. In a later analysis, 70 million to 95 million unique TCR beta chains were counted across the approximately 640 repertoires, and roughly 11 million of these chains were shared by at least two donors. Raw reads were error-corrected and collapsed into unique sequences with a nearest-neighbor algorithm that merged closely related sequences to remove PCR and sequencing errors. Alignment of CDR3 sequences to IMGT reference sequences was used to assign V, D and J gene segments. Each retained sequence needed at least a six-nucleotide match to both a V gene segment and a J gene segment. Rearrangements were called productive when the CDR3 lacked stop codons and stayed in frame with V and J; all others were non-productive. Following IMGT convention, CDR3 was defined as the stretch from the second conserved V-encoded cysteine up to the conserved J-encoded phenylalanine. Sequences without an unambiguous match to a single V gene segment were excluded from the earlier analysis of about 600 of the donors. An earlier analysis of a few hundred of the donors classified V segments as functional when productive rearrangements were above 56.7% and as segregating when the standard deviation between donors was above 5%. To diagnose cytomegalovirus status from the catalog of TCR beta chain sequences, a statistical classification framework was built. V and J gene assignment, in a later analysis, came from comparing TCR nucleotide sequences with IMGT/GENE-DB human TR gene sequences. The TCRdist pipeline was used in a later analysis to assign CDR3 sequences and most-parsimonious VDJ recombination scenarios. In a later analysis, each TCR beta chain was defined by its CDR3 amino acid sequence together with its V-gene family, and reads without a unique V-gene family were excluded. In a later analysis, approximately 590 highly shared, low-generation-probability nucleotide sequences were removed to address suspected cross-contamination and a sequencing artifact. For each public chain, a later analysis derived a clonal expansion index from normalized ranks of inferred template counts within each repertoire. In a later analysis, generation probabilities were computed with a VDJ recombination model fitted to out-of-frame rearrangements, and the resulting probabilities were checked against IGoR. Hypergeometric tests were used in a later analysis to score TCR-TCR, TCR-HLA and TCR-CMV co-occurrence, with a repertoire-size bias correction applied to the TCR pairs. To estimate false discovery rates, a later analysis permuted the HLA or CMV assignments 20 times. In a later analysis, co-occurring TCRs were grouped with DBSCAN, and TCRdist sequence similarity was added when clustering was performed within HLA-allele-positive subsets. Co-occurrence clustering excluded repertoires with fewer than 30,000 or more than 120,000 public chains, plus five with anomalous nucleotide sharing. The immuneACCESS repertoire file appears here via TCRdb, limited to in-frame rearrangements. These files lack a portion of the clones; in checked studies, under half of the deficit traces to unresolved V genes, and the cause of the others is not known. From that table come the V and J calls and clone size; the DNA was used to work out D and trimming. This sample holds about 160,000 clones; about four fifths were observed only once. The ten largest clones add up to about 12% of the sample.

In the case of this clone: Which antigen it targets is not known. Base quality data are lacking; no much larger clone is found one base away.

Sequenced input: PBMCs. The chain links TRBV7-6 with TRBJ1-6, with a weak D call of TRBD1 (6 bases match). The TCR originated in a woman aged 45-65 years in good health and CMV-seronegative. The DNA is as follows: TGTGCCAGCAGCGACGGAACAGGGTTCTCACCCCTCCACTTT. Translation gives CASSDGTGFSPLHF.